These T cell receptor beta chains were read from a single sample in a study of long-term antiretroviral therapy in people with HIV. Repertoires were generated with immunoSEQ multiplex PCR, while TCRdb's copy carries only in-frame clones and drops some. This table holds more than 20,000 clones, roughly 87% found once. The input for sequencing was unsorted PBMCs, taken 0.4 years after starting antiretroviral therapy. The receptor set was obtained from a man aged 45-65 years with HIV. Both conserved end residues are part of each CDR3. D genes are given only for firm matches. The size of a clone is reported for some rows only, either as once, few or many, or as a class for expanded clones.

clone size,J gene,V gene,D gene,CDR3 DNA,CDR3 protein
.,TRBJ2-1,TRBV25-1,.,TGTGCCAGCAGTGAATATGCGGTGTATGGCGGGGATTACAATGAGCAGTTCTTC,CASSEYAVYGGDYNEQFF
.,TRBJ1-2,TRBV27,TRBD1,TGTGCCAGCGGTAACCTACAGGGGAACTATGGCTACACCTTC,CASGNLQGNYGYTF
once,TRBJ2-2,TRBV29-1,TRBD2,TGCAGCGCCAAGACTAGCGTGGGGGCTCGGTCCGGGGAGCTGTTTTTT,CSAKTSVGARSGELFF
few,TRBJ1-4,TRBV13,.,TGTGCCAGCAGCTTAAGGCAGGATAATGAAAAACTGTTTTTT,CASSLRQDNEKLFF
.,TRBJ2-3,TRBV7-9,.,TGTGCCAGCAGCTTAGGCGAGACAGGTTGGACAGATACGCAGTATTTT,CASSLGETGWTDTQYF
.,TRBJ2-7,TRBV7-3,TRBD2,TGTGCCAGCAGCTTAAGCGGGGGGGCCGGCGAGCAGTACTTC,CASSLSGGAGEQYF
.,TRBJ1-1,TRBV7-2,.,TGTGCCAGCAGCTTAATTTGGGGGGGGAACACTGAAGCTTTCTTT,CASSLIWGGNTEAFF
.,TRBJ2-3,TRBV5-4,.,TGTGCCAGCAGCATAGGCACAGATACGCAGTATTTT,CASSIGTDTQYF
once,TRBJ2-1,TRBV7-9,.,TGTGCCAGCAGCTTCACGGTCAGCAATGAGCAGTTCTTC,CASSFTVSNEQFF
.,TRBJ1-2,TRBV7-6,TRBD1,TGTGCCAGCAGCTTAGAGGGGGCCTCGGCGGGCTACACCTTC,CASSLEGASAGYTF
.,TRBJ1-4,TRBV19,.,TGTGCCAGCCAAGTCAGAGGAAATGAAAAACTGTTTTTT,CASQVRGNEKLFF
.,TRBJ2-3,TRBV20-1,.,TGCAGTGCTACCTGGGGAGATACGCAGTATTTT,CSATWGDTQYF
.,TRBJ1-2,TRBV28,TRBD1,TGTGCCAGCAGTGGACAGGCAACCTACACCTTC,CASSGQATYTF
.,TRBJ2-7,TRBV14,.,TGTGCCAGCAGCCAAGATATTCTGGGGCTGAGGAACTCCTACGAGCAGTACTTC,CASSQDILGLRNSYEQYF
.,TRBJ2-7,TRBV11-2,TRBD2,TGTGCCAGCAGCCCTTCCGGGGGGGCTGGCGAGCAGTACTTC,CASSPSGGAGEQYF
.,TRBJ1-4,TRBV5-4,.,TGTGCCAGCAGCCTAGGACAGATTAATGAAAAACTGTTTTTT,CASSLGQINEKLFF
few,TRBJ2-7,TRBV7-9,.,TGTGCCAGCAGCCCGCGACCTTACGAGCAGTACTTC,CASSPRPYEQYF
few,TRBJ2-5,TRBV19,.,TGTGCCAGTACCCCGACCGCGTTGGGAGAGACCCAGTACTTC,CASTPTALGETQYF
.,TRBJ1-2,TRBV5-1,TRBD1,TGCGCCAGCAGCTTATCCGGGACAGATGGCTACACCTTC,CASSLSGTDGYTF
few,TRBJ2-2,TRBV6-4,.,TGTGCCAGCAGTGACGGGACTAACACCGGGGAGCTGTTTTTT,CASSDGTNTGELFF
once,TRBJ2-1,TRBV30,TRBD1,TGTGCCTGGAGTCTGGTAGGGGGCGAGCAGTTCTTC,CAWSLVGGEQFF
.,TRBJ2-1,TRBV2,.,TGTGCCAGCAGTGGCGGCCACAACTCCTACAATGAGCAGTTCTTC,CASSGGHNSYNEQFF
.,TRBJ2-5,TRBV6-5,TRBD2,TGTGCCAGCACTTTAGTAGGAGCGGGGGATGAGACCCAGTACTTC,CASTLVGAGDETQYF
.,TRBJ2-1,TRBV7-8,.,TGTGCCAGCAGCTCAAAGACAGGCAATGAGCAGTTCTTC,CASSSKTGNEQFF
.,TRBJ2-7,TRBV4-3,TRBD1,TGCGCCAGCAGCCAAGATTCGACAGGGGCCTACGAGCAGTACTTC,CASSQDSTGAYEQYF
.,TRBJ2-6,TRBV18,.,TGTGCCAGCTCACCTGTCGTTGTGTCCCTTCAAACTGGGGCCAACGTCCTGACTTTC,CASSPVVVSLQTGANVLTF
.,TRBJ2-7,TRBV19,.,TGTGCCAGTAGTACCGGCGGGGACAGCGGCTACGAGCAGTACTTC,CASSTGGDSGYEQYF